These 18 T cell receptor beta chains share one sample of origin, sequenced in a study of control samples from healthy donors and cancer patients (dated by TCRdb to the early 2020s). The method was the immunoSEQ multiplex PCR assay. This immuneACCESS table, as held by TCRdb, lists in-frame sequences with V and J called but not all clones. Of the missing ones, under half trace to an unresolved V gene in checked studies; the others have no known cause. The sample table contains 63,000 or so clones; only one count was recorded for about nine tenths of them. The ten largest account for over 4.5% of the sample. Sample: PBMCs. The source of these receptors is a man in his sixties with colorectal cancer.

This rearrangement joins TRBV18 to TRBJ2-5; D gene unclear. This CDR3 has 12 residues. From germline, CDR1 is KGHSH and CDR2 LQKENI. V lost 2 bases to trimming and J lost 4 bases, with 5 bases between them. The CDR3 protein is CASSPAIETQYF. In DNA, the CDR3 is TGTGCCAGCTCACCAGCCATAGAGACCCAGTACTTC.

This clone has only one observation. V and J are TRBV24-1 and TRBJ1-5, with D uncertain. The CDR3 has 13 amino acids. Trimming removed 3 bases from V and 6 bases from J, with 8 bases in between. CDR1 and CDR2 from the germline V gene are KGHDR and SFDVKD. The CDR3 protein is CATSDREGQPQHF. CDR3 nucleotides: TGTGCCACCAGTGATCGGGAAGGTCAGCCCCAGCATTTT.

V gene TRBV5-1 combines with J gene TRBJ2-5; TRBD1 matches at 11 bases. Per the germline V gene, CDR1 is SGHRS and CDR2 is YFSETQ. The CDR3 runs to 15 residues. With 4 bases clipped from V and 2 bases from J, the junction kept 4 bases outside the gene matches. The CDR3 DNA reads as TGCGCCAGCAGCCACGGGACAGGGGGACAAGAGACCCAGTACTTC. Translated, it gives CASSHGTGGQETQYF.

J is TRBJ2-3 and V is TRBV7-8, with D perhaps matching TRBD2 (5 bases). Trimming cost V 6 bases and J 4 bases, with 8 bases left between them. The CDR3 runs to 12 residues. CDR1 and CDR2 (germline): SGHVS, FQNEAQ. The CDR3 sequence is CASRDWADTQYF. The CDR3 coding sequence is TGTGCCAGCAGGGACTGGGCAGATACGCAGTATTTT. The full variable domain, completed using reference TRBV7-8 and TRBJ2-3, is GAGVSQSPRYKVAKRGQDVALRCDPISGHVSLFWYQQALGQGPEFLTYFQNEAQLDKSGLPSDRFFAERPEGSVSTLKIQRTQQEDSAVYLCASRDWADTQYFGPGTRLTVL.

CDR3 residues: CASSSTEDQPQHF. CDR3 coding DNA: TGTGCCAGCAGCTCTACAGAGGATCAGCCCCAGCATTTT. V gene TRBV7-9 combines with J gene TRBJ1-5; no clear D. V was shortened by 4 bases and J by 5 bases, with 9 bases between the two germline ends. Germline V gene data show CDR1 as SEHNR and CDR2 as FQNEAQ (reference sequence). There are 13 residues in the CDR3. Filled out from reference TRBV7-9 and TRBJ1-5, the complete variable domain reads DTGVSQNPRHKITKRGQNVTFRCDPISEHNRLYWYRQTLGQGPEFLTYFQNEAQLEKSRLLSDRFSAERPKGSFSTLEIQRTEQGDSAMYLCASSSTEDQPQHFGDGTRLSIL.

The rearrangement links TRBV19 to TRBJ2-3; 12 bases fit TRBD2. CDR3 size: 15 residues. Germline assignment: CDR1 LNHDA and CDR2 SQIVND (reference sequence). V shed 2 bases and J 8 bases; nucleotides not matched to a gene: 5. CDR3 nucleotides: TGTGCCAGTAGTATACAACTAGCGGGGGGATCTACGCAGTATTTT. It translates to CASSIQLAGGSTQYF.

The chain employs TRBV3-1 (or the pseudogene TRBV3-2) and TRBJ1-1; tentatively, D is TRBD1 (5 bases). The length of the CDR3 is 14 residues. Germline-derived CDR1 and CDR2 are LGHDT and YNNKEL (reference sequence). V shed 5 bases and J shed 1 base, with 11 bases lying between them. The CDR3 nucleotides read TGTGCCAGCAGCGCCGGGGCGTGGAACACTGAAGCTTTCTTT. Protein: CASSAGAWNTEAFF.

The rearrangement joins TRBV28 to TRBJ1-2; tentative D call: TRBD1 (5 bases). The germline V gene encodes CDR1 MDHEN and CDR2 SYDVKM. The length of the CDR3 is 12 residues. The V end lost 8 bases, the J end lost 1 base, and 8 bases lay between the germline ends. CDR3: CASRDFNYGYTF. The CDR3 DNA follows: TGTGCCAGCCGGGACTTTAACTATGGCTACACCTTC.

V gene TRBV6-2 or TRBV6-3 combines with J gene TRBJ1-2; 8 nucleotides line up with TRBD1. The CDR3 sequence is 13 residues long. V lost 5 bases to trimming and J lost 8 bases; unmatched junction nucleotides: 7. CDR1 and CDR2 from the germline V gene are MNHEY and SVGEGT. CDR3 residues: CASSQGASEGYTF. The DNA of the CDR3 is TGTGCCAGCAGTCAGGGGGCATCGGAAGGCTACACCTTC.

The chain uses TRBV7-9 and TRBJ2-7; 9 bases are shared with TRBD1. This CDR3 is 14 amino acids long. Per germline, CDR1 SEHNR and CDR2 FQNEAQ (reference sequence). J was trimmed by 6 bases and V by 2 bases; bases with no gene match: 5. In nucleotides, the CDR3 is TGTGCCAGCAGCTTAAGGGACAGGGTTTTCGAGCAGTACTTC. Translating gives CASSLRDRVFEQYF.

V gene TRBV5-1 combines with J gene TRBJ1-1, with D uncertain. Germline V lookup: CDR1 SGHRS, CDR2 YFSETQ. Trimming left V 0 bases short and J 4 bases short, with 7 bases between. The CDR3 totals 13 residues. In nucleotides, the CDR3 is TGCGCCAGCAGCTTGGAAGTGAGCACTGAAGCTTTCTTT. This codes for CASSLEVSTEAFF.

The DNA of the CDR3 is TGCGCCAGCAGCTTGGCGGCAGGCCAAGGCGGGGACTATGGCTACACCTTC. Its protein product is CASSLAAGQGGDYGYTF. The V and J genes are TRBV5-1 and TRBJ1-2; no reliable D call. CDR1 and CDR2 from the germline V gene are SGHRS and YFSETQ. V shed 0 bases and J shed 3 bases, with 18 bases lying between them. The CDR3 sequence is 17 residues long.

This chain's CDR3 is CASSEVETGRVETQYF. DNA for the CDR3: TGTGCCAGCAGTGAAGTCGAGACTGGCCGAGTAGAGACCCAGTACTTC. This chain connects TRBV2 to TRBJ2-5; D call uncertain. The CDR3 covers 16 residues. Germline values: CDR1 SNHLY, CDR2 FYNNEI. The germline V and J ends were trimmed by 1 base and 4 bases, with 16 bases remaining between them.

The chain uses TRBV3-1 (or the pseudogene TRBV3-2) and TRBJ1-2; 9 bases are a match to TRBD1. V gave up 6 bases and J gave up 4 bases; unmatched junction bases: 3. Germline V lookup: CDR1 LGHDT, CDR2 YNNKEL (reference sequence). CDR3 size: 13 residues. The CDR3 coding sequence is TGTGCCAGCAGGGACAGGGGCCTCTATGGCTACACCTTC. It specifies CASRDRGLYGYTF.

The V call is TRBV6-6, the J call TRBJ1-5, with D unclear. Looked up from germline, CDR1 is MNHNY and CDR2 is SVGAGI (reference sequence). V shed 6 bases and J shed 4 bases, with 13 bases lying between them. CDR3 length: 14 residues. CDR3: CASSYTASNQPQHF. CDR3 DNA: TGTGCCAGCAGCTATACGGCGAGTAATCAGCCCCAGCATTTT.

In this sample, this clone turned up once. V usage is TRBV27 and J usage is TRBJ2-7, with 8 positions matching TRBD1. J lost 2 bases, V lost 2 bases, and 5 bases had no gene match. This CDR3 contains 15 residues. Germline V CDR1 and CDR2: MNHEY, SMNVEV (reference sequence). DNA of the CDR3: TGTGCCAGCAGTTTAATGGCAGGGGGCGCCTACGAGCAGTACTTC. As protein: CASSLMAGGAYEQYF.

The chain uses TRBV2 and TRBJ1-4; D unresolved. Trimming stripped 7 bases from V and 6 bases from J, with 9 bases between. Germline CDR1 is SNHLY and CDR2 is FYNNEI. This CDR3 spans 12 amino acids. The CDR3 loop reads CASKREDEKLFF. Here the CDR3 DNA reads TGTGCCAGCAAGAGAGAGGATGAAAAACTGTTTTTT.

The chain recombines TRBV15 with TRBJ1-1; 12 nucleotides line up with TRBD1. Germline V CDR1 and CDR2: LNHNV, YYDKDF (reference sequence). Germline trimming cut 3 bases from V and 10 bases from J; bases unmatched to any gene: 15. The CDR3 has 17 residues. CDR3 nucleotide sequence: TGTGCCACCAGCAGCTTCGCCGGGACAGGGGGCCGTCGGGGAGCTTTCTTT. Amino acids: CATSSFAGTGGRRGAFF.